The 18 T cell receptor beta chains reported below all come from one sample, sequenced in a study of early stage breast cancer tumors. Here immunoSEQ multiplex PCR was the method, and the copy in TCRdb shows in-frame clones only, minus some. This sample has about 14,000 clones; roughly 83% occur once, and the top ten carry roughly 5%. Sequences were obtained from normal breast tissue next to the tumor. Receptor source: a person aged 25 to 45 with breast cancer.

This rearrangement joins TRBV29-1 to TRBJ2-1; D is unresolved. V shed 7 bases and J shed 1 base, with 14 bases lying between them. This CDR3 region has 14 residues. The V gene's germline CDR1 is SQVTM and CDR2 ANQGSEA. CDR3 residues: CSAEARTSYNEQFF. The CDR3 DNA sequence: TGCAGCGCCGAGGCTCGAACTTCCTACAATGAGCAGTTCTTC.

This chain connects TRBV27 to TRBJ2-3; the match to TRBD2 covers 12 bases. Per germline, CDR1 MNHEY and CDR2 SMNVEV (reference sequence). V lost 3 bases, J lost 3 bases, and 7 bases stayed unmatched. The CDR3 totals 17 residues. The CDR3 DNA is TGTGCCAGCAGTTTTTACGCTAGCGGGAGGGAAACAGATACGCAGTATTTT. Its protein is CASSFYASGRETDTQYF.

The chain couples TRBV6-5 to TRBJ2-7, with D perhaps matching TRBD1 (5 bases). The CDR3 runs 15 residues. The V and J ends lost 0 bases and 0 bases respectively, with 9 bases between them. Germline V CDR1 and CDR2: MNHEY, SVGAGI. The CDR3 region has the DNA TGTGCCAGCAGTTACTCGAACAGGTACTCCTACGAGCAGTACTTC. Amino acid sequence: CASSYSNRYSYEQYF.

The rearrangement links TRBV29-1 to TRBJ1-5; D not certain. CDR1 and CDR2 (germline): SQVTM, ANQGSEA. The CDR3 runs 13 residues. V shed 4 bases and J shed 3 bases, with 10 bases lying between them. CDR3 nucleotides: TGCAGCGTTGCAGCGGCAGTCAATCAGCCCCAGCATTTT. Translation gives CSVAAAVNQPQHF.

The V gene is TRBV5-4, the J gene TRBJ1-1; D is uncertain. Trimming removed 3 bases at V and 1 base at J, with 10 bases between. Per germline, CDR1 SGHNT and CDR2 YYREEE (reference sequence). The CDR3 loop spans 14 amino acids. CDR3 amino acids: CASSSPLGNTEAFF. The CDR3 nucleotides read TGTGCCAGCAGCTCGCCCCTGGGGAACACTGAAGCTTTCTTT.

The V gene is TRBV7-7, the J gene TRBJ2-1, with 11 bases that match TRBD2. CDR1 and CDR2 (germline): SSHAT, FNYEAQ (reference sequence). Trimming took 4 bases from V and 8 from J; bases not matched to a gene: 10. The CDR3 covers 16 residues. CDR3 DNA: TGTGCCAGCAGCTATCCGACTAGCGGGATTAAGGATGAGCAGTTCTTC. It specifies CASSYPTSGIKDEQFF.

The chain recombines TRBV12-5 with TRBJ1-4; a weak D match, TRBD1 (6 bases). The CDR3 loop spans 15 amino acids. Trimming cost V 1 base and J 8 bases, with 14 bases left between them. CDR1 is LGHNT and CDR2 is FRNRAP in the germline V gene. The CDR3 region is CASGLGQAGHEKLFF. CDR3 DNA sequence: TGTGCTAGTGGTTTGGGACAGGCGGGCCACGAAAAACTGTTTTTT.

The CDR3 DNA sequence: TGTGCCAGCAGCTTAGCAATATACGAGAGAAACACTGAAGCTTTCTTT. This codes for CASSLAIYERNTEAFF. The rearrangement links TRBV7-8 to TRBJ1-1; no definite D call. The germline V and J ends were trimmed by 0 bases and 2 bases, with 13 bases remaining between them. CDR1 and CDR2 from the germline V gene are SGHVS and FQNEAQ. The CDR3 sequence is 16 residues long.

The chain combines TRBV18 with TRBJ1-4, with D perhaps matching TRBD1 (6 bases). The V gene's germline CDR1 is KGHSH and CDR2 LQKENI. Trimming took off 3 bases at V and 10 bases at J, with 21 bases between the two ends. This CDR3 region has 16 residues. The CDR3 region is CASSPDYTGPSGKLFF. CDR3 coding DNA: TGTGCCAGCTCACCCGACTACACAGGGCCTTCGGGAAAACTGTTTTTT.

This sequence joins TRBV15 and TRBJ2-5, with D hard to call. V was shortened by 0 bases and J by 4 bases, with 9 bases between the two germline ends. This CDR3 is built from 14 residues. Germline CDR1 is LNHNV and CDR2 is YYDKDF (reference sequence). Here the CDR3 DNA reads TGTGCCACCAGCAGAGATAGAATATCAGAGACCCAGTACTTC. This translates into CATSRDRISETQYF.

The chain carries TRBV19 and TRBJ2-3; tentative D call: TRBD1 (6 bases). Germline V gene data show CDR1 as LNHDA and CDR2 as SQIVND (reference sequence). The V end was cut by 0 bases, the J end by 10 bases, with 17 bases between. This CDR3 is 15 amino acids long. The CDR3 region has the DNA TGTGCCAGTAGTATAGACGCTATGGGGGCTGTAGCGCAGTATTTT. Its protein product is CASSIDAMGAVAQYF.

This CDR3 reads CASVEYEQYF. CDR3 DNA sequence: TGTGCCAGCGTAGAATACGAGCAGTACTTC. J is TRBJ2-7 and V is TRBV6-1; no reliable D call. V was trimmed by 8 bases and J by 4 bases, leaving 6 bases between them. The V gene's germline CDR1 is MNHNS and CDR2 SASEGT. This CDR3 comprises 10 residues.

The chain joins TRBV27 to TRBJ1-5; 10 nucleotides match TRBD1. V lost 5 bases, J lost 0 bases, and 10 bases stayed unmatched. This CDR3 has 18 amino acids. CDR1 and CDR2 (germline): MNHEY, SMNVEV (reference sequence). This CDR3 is CASSPDRGVLYSNQPQHF. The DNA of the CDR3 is TGTGCCAGCAGTCCGGACAGGGGGGTACTATATAGCAATCAGCCCCAGCATTTT.

The CDR3 spells CASSVEGVPFYEQYF. DNA of the CDR3: TGTGCCAGCAGCGTGGAGGGAGTACCCTTCTACGAGCAGTACTTC. This chain connects TRBV9 to TRBJ2-7, with TRBD2 as a possible D gene (6 bases). The CDR3 has 15 residues. Trimming left V 2 bases short and J 3 bases short, with 15 bases between. Germline V gives CDR1 SGDLS, CDR2 YYNGEE.

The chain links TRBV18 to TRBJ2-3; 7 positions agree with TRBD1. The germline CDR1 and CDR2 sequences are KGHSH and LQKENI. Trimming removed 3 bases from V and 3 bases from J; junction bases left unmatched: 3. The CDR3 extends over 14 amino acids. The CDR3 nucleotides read TGTGCCAGCTCACCTGGACAGGTAACAGATACGCAGTATTTT. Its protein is CASSPGQVTDTQYF.

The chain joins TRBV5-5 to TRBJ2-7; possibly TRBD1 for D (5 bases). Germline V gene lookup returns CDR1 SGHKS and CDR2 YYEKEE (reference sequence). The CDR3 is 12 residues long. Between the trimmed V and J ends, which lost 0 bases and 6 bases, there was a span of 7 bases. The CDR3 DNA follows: TGTGCCAGCAGCTTGGGGGGCCCCGAGCAGTACTTC. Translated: CASSLGGPEQYF. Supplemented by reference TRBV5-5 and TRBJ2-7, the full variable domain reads DAGVTQSPTHLIKTRGQQVTLRCSPISGHKSVSWYQQVLGQGPQFIFQYYEKEERGRGNFPDRFSARQFPNYSSELNVNALLLGDSALYLCASSLGGPEQYFGPGTRLTVT.

The CDR3, as DNA: TGCAGCGTTCGGACAGGGGGGAACTATGGCTACACCTTC. Amino acids: CSVRTGGNYGYTF. The chain links TRBV29-1 to TRBJ1-2; 10 nucleotides agree with TRBD1. V shed 5 bases and J 2 bases; nucleotides not matched to a gene: 2. CDR3 size: 13 residues. Germline V gene lookup returns CDR1 SQVTM and CDR2 ANQGSEA.

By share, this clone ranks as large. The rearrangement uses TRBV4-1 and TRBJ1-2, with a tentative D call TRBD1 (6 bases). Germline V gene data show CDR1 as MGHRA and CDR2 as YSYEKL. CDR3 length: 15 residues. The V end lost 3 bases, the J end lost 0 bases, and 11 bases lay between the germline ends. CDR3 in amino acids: CASSHGQSSNYGYTF. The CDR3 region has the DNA TGCGCCAGCAGCCACGGACAGTCTTCTAACTATGGCTACACCTTC.